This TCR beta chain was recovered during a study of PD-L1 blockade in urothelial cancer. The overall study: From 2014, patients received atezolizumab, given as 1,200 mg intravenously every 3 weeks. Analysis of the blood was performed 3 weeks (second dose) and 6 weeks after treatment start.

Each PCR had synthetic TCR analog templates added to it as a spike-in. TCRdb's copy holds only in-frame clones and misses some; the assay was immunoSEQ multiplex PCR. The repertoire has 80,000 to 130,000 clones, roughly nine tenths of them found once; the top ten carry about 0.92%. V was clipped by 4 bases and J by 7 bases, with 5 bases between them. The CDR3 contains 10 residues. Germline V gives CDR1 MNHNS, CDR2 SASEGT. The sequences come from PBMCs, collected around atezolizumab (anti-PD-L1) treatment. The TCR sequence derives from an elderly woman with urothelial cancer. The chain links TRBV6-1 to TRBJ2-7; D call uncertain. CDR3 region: CASSVNEQYF. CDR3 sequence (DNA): TGTGCCAGCAGTGTCAATGAGCAGTACTTC.